This TCR beta chain was sequenced during a study of blood T cell repertoires in COVID-19. Study processing details: Amplifying reference gene primers gave estimates of nucleated cell counts. Clones were sequenced by immunoSEQ multiplex PCR, and TCRdb holds only the in-frame ones, with some missing. That table furnishes V, J and clone size, whereas the DNA furnished D and trimming. The repertoire holds 65,000 to 85,000 clones, with around 79% as singletons. The sequencing input was peripheral blood. This clonotype was sampled from a woman aged 80 or over with active or convalescent COVID-19.

CDR3 sequence reads: CASSLTAITDTQYF. As DNA, the CDR3 is TGTGCCAGCAGTTTAACAGCCATCACAGATACGCAGTATTTT. J is TRBJ2-3 and V is TRBV27; no firm D call. CDR1 and CDR2 (germline): MNHEY, SMNVEV (reference sequence). This CDR3 is built from 14 residues. Trimming took off 2 bases at V and 2 bases at J, with 8 bases between the two ends.